The 29 T cell receptor beta chains given below trace back to one sample, sequenced in a study of T-cell memory formation after mild COVID-19. Each CDR3 protein is one row after TCRdb ran MiXCR on the 5' RACE reads. The table has roughly 300,000 distinct CDR3 sequences, 15% to 20% seen once; the top ten hold about 23%. The sequenced sample consisted of PBMCs or a T cell subset sorted from them (not recorded which). The origin of the receptors is a young man who had mild COVID-19 (a few samples of this study predate the infection). Cell type and time point are not known.

The chain carries TRBV29-1 and TRBJ2-5; D unresolved. With 7 bases removed from V and 1 base from J, the gap between germline ends came to 4 bases. Germline CDR1 and CDR2: SQVTM and ANQGSEA. This CDR3 is 10 amino acids long. Written as DNA, the CDR3 is TGCAGCGGCCTCCAAGAGACCCAGTACTTC. Encoded protein: CSGLQETQYF.

This clonotype was counted between two and nine times. The gene calls are TRBV18 and TRBJ2-5; D is uncertain. The germline CDR1 and CDR2 sequences are KGHSH and LQKENI. Trimming shortened V by 3 bases and J by 5 bases, and 13 bases separated the two germline ends. CDR3 length equals 14 residues. The CDR3 DNA sequence: TGTGCCAGCTCACCGATCGTAGGGCACGAGACCCAGTACTTC. Amino acid sequence: CASSPIVGHETQYF.

The V call is TRBV4-1, the J call TRBJ2-4, with TRBD2 matching over 11 bases. Trimming removed 3 bases from V and 4 bases from J; junction bases left unmatched: 8. CDR3 length: 17 amino acids. Per germline, CDR1 MGHRA and CDR2 YSYEKL. The DNA for the CDR3 is TGCGCCAGCAGCCACCTACTAGCGGGGGTCTTAAAAAACATTCAGTACTTC. Its protein product is CASSHLLAGVLKNIQYF.

The J gene is TRBJ2-1, the V gene TRBV12-3 or TRBV12-4, with D unclear. V lost 10 bases, J lost 6 bases, and 13 bases lay in between. This CDR3 has 12 amino acids. In nucleotides, the CDR3 is TGTGCCATCACCCTCCGGCCCAATGAGCAGTTCTTC. Translating gives CAITLRPNEQFF.

The chain carries TRBV5-1 and TRBJ2-4; D possibly corresponds to TRBD2 (6 bases). The germline V gene has CDR1 SGHRS and CDR2 YFSETQ. The CDR3 loop spans 15 amino acids. V lost 4 bases and J lost 0, with 11 bases in between. The chain's CDR3 is CASSRGDLAKNIQYF. Here the CDR3 DNA reads TGCGCCAGCAGCCGCGGGGACTTAGCCAAAAACATTCAGTACTTC.

This chain joins TRBV2 and TRBJ1-3; D gene uncertain. The germline V and J ends were trimmed by 6 bases and 1 base, with 7 bases remaining between them. The CDR3 sequence is 13 residues long. Germline CDR1 reads SNHLY; CDR2 reads FYNNEI. CDR3 sequence (DNA): TGTGCCAGCAGAGGAGAATCTGGAAACACCATATATTTT. This translates into CASRGESGNTIYF.

This clonotype showed up just a few times. At one end, the junction sequence differs from germline, possibly due to a read error. This sequence joins TRBV7-6 and TRBJ2-1; 9 nucleotides agree with TRBD2. The CDR3 spans 16 residues. Germline V CDR1 and CDR2: SGHVS, FNYEAQ. The CDR3, as DNA: TGTGCCAGCACCTTAGGGGCTAGCGGGGCCTACAATGAGCAGTTCTTC. Translation gives CASTLGASGAYNEQFF.

This sequence joins TRBV5-1 and TRBJ2-5; 8 nucleotides agree with TRBD2. V shed 2 bases and J 3 bases; nucleotides not matched to a gene: 9. This CDR3 has 16 amino acids. CDR1 and CDR2 from the germline V gene are SGHRS and YFSETQ. CDR3 residues: CASSFGGSGGEETQYF. The CDR3, as DNA: TGCGCCAGCAGCTTTGGAGGCAGCGGGGGAGAAGAGACCCAGTACTTC. Based on the CDR3 plus reference TRBV5-1 and TRBJ2-5, the full variable domain is KAGVTQTPRYLIKTRGQQVTLSCSPISGHRSVSWYQQTPGQGLQFLFEYFSETQRNKGNFPGRFSGRQFSNSRSEMNVSTLELGDSALYLCASSFGGSGGEETQYFGPGTRLLVL.

This clonotype has only a few counts. V usage is TRBV28 and J usage is TRBJ1-2, with D tentatively TRBD1 (5 bases). The CDR3 loop spans 17 amino acids. Trimming left V 3 bases short and J 6 bases short, with 23 bases between. The V gene's germline CDR1 is MDHEN and CDR2 SYDVKM. The DNA of the CDR3 is TGTGCCAGCAGTTTCCCTGTCCGGGACCGAATTACCCATGGCTACACCTTC. Translating gives CASSFPVRDRITHGYTF.

V and J are TRBV20-1 and TRBJ1-1; TRBD1 is a possible D gene (6 bases). V was clipped by 3 bases and J by 2 bases, with 7 bases between them. The CDR3 loop spans 12 amino acids. Germline lookup yields CDR1 DFQATT and CDR2 SNEGSKA (reference sequence). The CDR3 here is CSARDRNTEAFF. CDR3 bases: TGCAGTGCTAGGGACAGAAACACTGAAGCTTTCTTT.

This clonotype was detected ten times or more. V usage is TRBV7-2 and J usage is TRBJ2-7; TRBD1 matches 9 bases. Looked up from germline, CDR1 is SGHTA and CDR2 is FQGNSA. This CDR3 has 13 residues. The trim removed 5 bases at V and 4 bases at J, leaving 3 bases unmatched. The CDR3 nucleotides read TGTGCCAGCAGCACCGGGACAGGGTACGAGCAGTACTTC. It codes for CASSTGTGYEQYF.

The chain uses TRBV7-9 and TRBJ2-1; tentative D call: TRBD2 (5 bases). The CDR3 contains 13 residues. V lost 2 bases, J lost 6 bases, and 8 bases lay in between. In germline, CDR1 is SEHNR, CDR2 FQNEAQ (reference sequence). The CDR3 reads CASSLNRGNEQFF. CDR3 coding DNA: TGTGCCAGCAGCTTAAACCGGGGCAATGAGCAGTTCTTC.

This clonotype was observed a handful of times. The chain links TRBV7-3 to TRBJ2-3, with TRBD2 identical over 9 bases. CDR1 and CDR2 from the germline V gene are SGHTA and FQGTGA. The CDR3 is made up of 17 amino acids. The trim removed 0 bases at V and 2 bases at J, leaving 6 bases unmatched. The DNA for the CDR3 is TGTGCCAGCAGCTTAACTAGCCTAGCGGGGTTCACAGATACGCAGTATTTT. It specifies CASSLTSLAGFTDTQYF.

This chain joins TRBV4-3 and TRBJ2-1; the D gene is possibly TRBD1 (7 bases). V was pared by 3 bases and J by 7 bases, with 19 bases between. Looked up from germline, CDR1 is LGHNA and CDR2 is YSLEER. This CDR3 spans 16 amino acids. CDR3 DNA: TGCGCCAGCAGCCAGTCGCCCGAGGGGGCGGGAAATGAGCAGTTCTTC. It yields the protein CASSQSPEGAGNEQFF.

CDR3 protein: CASKIGAGAEAFF. CDR3 bases: TGTGCCAGCAAAATAGGGGCGGGAGCCGAAGCTTTCTTT. The chain employs TRBV7-9 and TRBJ1-1; a weak D match, TRBD1 (5 bases). CDR3 size: 13 residues. CDR1 and CDR2 (germline): SEHNR, FQNEAQ (reference sequence). Trimming took 7 bases from V and 8 from J, leaving 17 bases between them.

The gene calls are TRBV4-1 and TRBJ1-1; no clear D gene. Trimming took 3 bases from V and 1 from J, leaving 15 bases between them. Germline V gene sequence: CDR1 MGHRA, CDR2 YSYEKL. The CDR3 consists of 16 residues. The CDR3 DNA reads as TGCGCCAGCAGCCACAAATGGAACCCAACGAACACTGAAGCTTTCTTT. Translating it yields CASSHKWNPTNTEAFF.

The V call is TRBV12-2, the J call TRBJ1-5; TRBD1, as called in the table, went unchecked against the DNA. TRBV12-2 is a listed pseudogene. CDR3 length: 18 residues. The CDR3: CASRRTGAPRGSNQPQHF. CDR3 sequence (DNA): TGTGCAAGTCGCCGGACAGGGGCACCGCGGGGGAGCAATCAGCCCCAGCATTTT.

This clonotype has at least ten counts. CDR3 bases: TGTGCCAGCAGCTTTACTAGCGGGGGGCGGAGCACAGATACGCAGTATTTT. This encodes CASSFTSGGRSTDTQYF. The chain links TRBV7-8 to TRBJ2-3; 12 bases match TRBD2. V shed 3 bases and J 0 bases; nucleotides not matched to a gene: 4. This CDR3 has 17 residues. The germline V gene encodes CDR1 SGHVS and CDR2 FQNEAQ.

The chain is built from TRBV6-4 and TRBJ2-1; 9 positions match TRBD2. The V gene's germline CDR1 is MRHNA and CDR2 SNTAGT. V dropped 7 bases and J dropped 4; count of bases not matched to a gene: 8. This CDR3 comprises 15 residues. CDR3 nucleotides: TGTGCCAGCAACCGCCAGCGGGGGGCATACAATGAGCAGTTCTTC. Amino acids: CASNRQRGAYNEQFF.

In its sample, this clonotype was seen a few times. This chain connects TRBV7-2 to TRBJ1-3; 8 positions match TRBD1. This CDR3 region has 17 residues. Germline V lookup: CDR1 SGHTA, CDR2 FQGNSA. V trimming: 5 bases; J trimming: 0 bases; junction bases outside the gene matches: 9. The CDR3 DNA follows: TGTGCCAGCAGCCCGGCAGGGGGCCGGAGCTCTGGAAACACCATATATTTT. It codes for CASSPAGGRSSGNTIYF. Complete variable domain (other parts from reference TRBV7-2 and TRBJ1-3): GAGVSQSPSNKVTEKGKDVELRCDPISGHTALYWYRQSLGQGLEFLIYFQGNSAPDKSGLPSDRFSAERTGGSVSTLTIQRTQQEDSAVYLCASSPAGGRSSGNTIYFGEGSWLTVV.

The chain joins TRBV7-8 to TRBJ2-5; possible D gene TRBD1, 6 bases. V was shortened by 0 bases and J by 5 bases, with 10 bases between the two germline ends. From germline, CDR1 is SGHVS and CDR2 FQNEAQ. The length of the CDR3 is 14 residues. The CDR3 here is CASSLADSRETQYF. The DNA for the CDR3 is TGTGCCAGCAGCTTAGCGGACAGTAGGGAGACCCAGTACTTC.

This rearrangement joins TRBV20-1 to TRBJ2-7, with D possibly being TRBD1 or TRBD2 (5 bases each). The CDR3 runs 12 residues. Germline V CDR1 and CDR2: DFQATT, SNEGSKA (reference sequence). V lost 3 bases, J lost 2 bases, and 8 bases lay in between. The CDR3 region is CSASGATYEQYV. The CDR3 DNA reads as TGCAGTGCTAGCGGGGCCACCTACGAGCAGTACGTC.

This clonotype has more than one count but fewer than ten. The J gene is TRBJ1-2, the V gene TRBV12-3 or TRBV12-4; D might be TRBD1 (6 bases). The CDR3 loop spans 13 amino acids. V was trimmed by 6 bases and J by 6 bases, leaving 14 bases between them. The CDR3 protein is CASSRTAGDGYTF. The CDR3 DNA follows: TGTGCCAGCAGCCGGACAGCGGGGGATGGCTACACCTTC.

CDR3 nucleotide sequence: TGTGCCAGCGCTATAACCTACACAGATACGCAGTATTTT. This encodes CASAITYTDTQYF. The rearrangement joins TRBV4-2 to TRBJ2-3; D gene unclear. V was shortened by 8 bases and J by 2 bases, with 11 bases between the two germline ends. The CDR3 runs 13 residues. CDR1 and CDR2 from the germline V gene are LGHNA and YNFKEQ.

The chain links TRBV5-6 to TRBJ1-6; D is unresolved. Trimming removed 4 bases from V and 7 bases from J, with 9 bases in between. The CDR3 is 13 residues long. The germline gives CDR1 SGHDT, CDR2 YYEEEE. The CDR3 protein is CASSPPENSPLHF. The CDR3 coding sequence is TGTGCCAGCAGCCCTCCGGAGAATTCACCCCTCCACTTT.

This clonotype showed up just a few times. The rearrangement uses TRBV5-6 and TRBJ2-2, with TRBD2 matching over 7 bases. V was clipped by 4 bases and J by 7 bases; unmatched bases: 10. There are 15 residues in the CDR3. Germline V gene data show CDR1 as SGHDT and CDR2 as YYEEEE. As DNA, the CDR3 is TGTGCCAGCAGCCCCTTCGCGGGGGTTAACGGGGAGCTGTTTTTT. This encodes CASSPFAGVNGELFF.

This clonotype was counted only a few times. The rearrangement uses TRBV7-3 and TRBJ2-3, with unresolved D. The germline CDR1 and CDR2 sequences are SGHTA and FQGTGA. The ends were cut back, 1 base at V and 3 bases at J, with 8 bases in the middle. CDR3 length equals 14 residues. CDR3 residues: CASSLNRETDTQYF. In DNA, the CDR3 is TGTGCCAGCAGCTTAAATAGGGAAACAGATACGCAGTATTTT.

This clonotype was seen only a few times. The CDR3 protein is CASSPFGTGRGRGEKLFF. The CDR3 bases are TGTGCCAGCAGCCCATTTGGCACAGGGCGGGGACGTGGGGAAAAACTGTTTTTT. The gene calls are TRBV28 and TRBJ1-4; D may be TRBD1 (6 bases). The ends were cut back, 6 bases at V and 8 bases at J, with 28 bases in the middle. Germline CDR1 reads MDHEN; CDR2 reads SYDVKM. The CDR3 is 18 residues long.

The rearrangement joins TRBV5-1 to TRBJ2-1; D unresolved. The V end lost 0 bases, the J end lost 5 bases, and 12 bases lay between the germline ends. Germline lookup yields CDR1 SGHRS and CDR2 YFSETQ. This CDR3 has 15 amino acids. CDR3 sequence reads: CASSLAVLSHNEQFF. CDR3 DNA: TGCGCCAGCAGCTTGGCAGTACTTTCTCACAATGAGCAGTTCTTC.